This T cell receptor beta chain is from a study of T cell repertoires in cytomegalovirus infection. Looking at the study overall: Public TCR beta signatures provided an indication of both CMV infection and a matching HLA type.

Study-level points and caveats: Predominance within the ex vivo response was attributable to HLA-C-restricted CMV-specific TCR beta clonotypes. People with CMV and the relevant HLA were identified by cumulative public TCR beta family frequency.

This clonotype was recorded a few times. Its antigen is as yet unknown. One entry per CDR3 protein results from TCRdb running MiXCR on the reads. Counted here are fewer than 550,000 distinct CDR3 sequences, about 11% occurring once; the ten biggest clones make up 9.5% to 13%. The CDR3 contains 15 residues. The germline V gene has CDR1 DFQATT and CDR2 SNEGSKA (reference sequence). The ends were cut back, 5 bases at V and 0 bases at J, with 14 bases in the middle. The source material was PBMCs. This chain connects TRBV20-1 to TRBJ2-1; D call uncertain. This clonotype was obtained from a human donor in good health (CMV status not recorded). Some clones in this sample may be carry-over from other donors' samples. CDR3: CSAPRRVSSYNEQFF. CDR3 in DNA: TGCAGTGCTCCAAGACGGGTGAGCTCCTACAATGAGCAGTTCTTC.